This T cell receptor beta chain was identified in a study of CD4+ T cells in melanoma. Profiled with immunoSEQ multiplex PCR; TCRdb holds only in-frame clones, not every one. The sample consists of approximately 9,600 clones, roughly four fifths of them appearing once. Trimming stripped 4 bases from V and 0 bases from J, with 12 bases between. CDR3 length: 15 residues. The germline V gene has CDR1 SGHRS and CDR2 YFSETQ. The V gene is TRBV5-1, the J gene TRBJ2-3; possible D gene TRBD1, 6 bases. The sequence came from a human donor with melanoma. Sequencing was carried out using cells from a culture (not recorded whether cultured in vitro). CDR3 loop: CASSPRDTSTDTQYF. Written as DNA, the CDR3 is TGCGCCAGCAGCCCGAGGGACACTAGCACAGATACGCAGTATTTT.